The rows below give T cell receptor beta chains drawn from one sample of a study of beta chain features in type 1 diabetes. Data came from immunoSEQ multiplex PCR; TCRdb stores just in-frame clones and leaves some out. This table holds about 250,000 clones, approximately 10% found once. Sequencing was carried out using naive CD4+ T cells from blood. The receptor source for this set is a man aged 25-45 years with type 1 diabetes. Each CDR3 is given with its conserved first and last residue. The D gene is left open where the match is weak. The size entry is marked missing in some rows and otherwise reads once, few, many or a size class.

d_call: TRBD1; j_call: TRBJ2-1; clone_size: -; v_call: TRBV7-9; cdr3_nt: TGTGCCAGCAGACAGGGGGAGTCCTACAATGAGCAGTTCTTC; cdr3_aa: CASRQGESYNEQFF
d_call: -; j_call: TRBJ2-5; clone_size: -; v_call: TRBV7-8; cdr3_nt: TGTGCCAGCAGCTTAAGGGGAAAGGAGACCCAGTACTTC; cdr3_aa: CASSLRGKETQYF
d_call: -; j_call: TRBJ1-5; clone_size: few; v_call: TRBV19; cdr3_nt: TGTGCCAGTAGTATCCAACCGGGGGGTCAGCCCCAGCATTTT; cdr3_aa: CASSIQPGGQPQHF
d_call: -; j_call: TRBJ2-5; clone_size: few; v_call: TRBV5-4; cdr3_nt: TGTGCCAGCAGCTTTCGGACTACTCAAGAGACCCAGTACTTC; cdr3_aa: CASSFRTTQETQYF
d_call: -; j_call: TRBJ2-5; clone_size: few; v_call: TRBV29-1; cdr3_nt: TGCAGCGTTGAACAGAACCAAGAGACCCAGTACTTC; cdr3_aa: CSVEQNQETQYF
d_call: TRBD2; j_call: TRBJ2-3; clone_size: once; v_call: TRBV11-2; cdr3_nt: TGTGCCAGCAGCTTAGGGCTAGCGGGGGGGCTTGATACGCAGTATTTT; cdr3_aa: CASSLGLAGGLDTQYF
d_call: TRBD1; j_call: TRBJ2-5; clone_size: few; v_call: TRBV7-2; cdr3_nt: TGTGCCAGCAGCTTCCTCGGGACCGGGACAGGGGGCTTTGAGACCCAGTACTTC; cdr3_aa: CASSFLGTGTGGFETQYF
d_call: TRBD2; j_call: TRBJ2-1; clone_size: few; v_call: TRBV7-2; cdr3_nt: TGTGCCAGCAGCCCCGGACTAGCGGGGGACCAGCAGTTCTTC; cdr3_aa: CASSPGLAGDQQFF
d_call: -; j_call: TRBJ2-3; clone_size: -; v_call: TRBV12-5; cdr3_nt: TGTGCTAGTGCCCTCTCGGAGGCAGATACGCAGTATTTT; cdr3_aa: CASALSEADTQYF
d_call: -; j_call: TRBJ2-1; clone_size: -; v_call: TRBV27; cdr3_nt: TGTGCCAGCAGTTTATCGGGGGCAGGCCAACGGGGGGTCAGACGTAATGAGCAGTTCTTC; cdr3_aa: CASSLSGAGQRGVRRNEQFF
d_call: -; j_call: TRBJ2-3; clone_size: few; v_call: TRBV18; cdr3_nt: TGTGCCAGCTCACCACCGGATCGCGGGTACACAGATACGCAGTATTTT; cdr3_aa: CASSPPDRGYTDTQYF
d_call: -; j_call: TRBJ2-3; clone_size: -; v_call: TRBV18; cdr3_nt: TGTGCCAGCTCACCATCGACAGATACGCAGTATTTT; cdr3_aa: CASSPSTDTQYF
d_call: -; j_call: TRBJ2-3; clone_size: -; v_call: TRBV4-3; cdr3_nt: TGCGCCAGCAGCCATGAACAGGGTCGGGATACGCAGTATTTT; cdr3_aa: CASSHEQGRDTQYF
d_call: TRBD2; j_call: TRBJ2-3; clone_size: few; v_call: TRBV27; cdr3_nt: TGTGCCAGCAAACTAGCGGGGGGCACAGATACGCAGTATTTT; cdr3_aa: CASKLAGGTDTQYF
d_call: -; j_call: TRBJ2-6; clone_size: few; v_call: TRBV28; cdr3_nt: TGTGCCAGCAGTTTAGCCGGGACATTTGGGGCCAACGTCCTGACTTTC; cdr3_aa: CASSLAGTFGANVLTF
d_call: -; j_call: TRBJ1-1; clone_size: -; v_call: TRBV28; cdr3_nt: TGTGCCAGCAGTCCTCTTACGAGAGGGAGGGATGAAGCTTTCTTT; cdr3_aa: CASSPLTRGRDEAFF
d_call: -; j_call: TRBJ2-7; clone_size: -; v_call: TRBV7-2; cdr3_nt: TGTGCCAGCAGCTTAGGACAGGAGTACGAGCAGTACTTC; cdr3_aa: CASSLGQEYEQYF
d_call: TRBD2; j_call: TRBJ2-1; clone_size: -; v_call: TRBV9; cdr3_nt: TGTGCCAGCAGCGTCGCTAGCGGGGGTCTCCAGTTCTTC; cdr3_aa: CASSVASGGLQFF
d_call: -; j_call: TRBJ1-6; clone_size: few; v_call: TRBV6-6; cdr3_nt: TGTGCCAGCAGTTACTCGGGACTGGGTATGACACCCCTCCACTTT; cdr3_aa: CASSYSGLGMTPLHF
d_call: TRBD1; j_call: TRBJ2-2; clone_size: -; v_call: TRBV30; cdr3_nt: TGTGCCTGGGCGACAGGGGACACCGGGGAGCTGTTTTTT; cdr3_aa: CAWATGDTGELFF
d_call: -; j_call: TRBJ2-7; clone_size: -; v_call: TRBV18; cdr3_nt: TGTGCCAGCTCACCGAGCTCCTACGAGCAGTACTTC; cdr3_aa: CASSPSSYEQYF
d_call: -; j_call: TRBJ1-6; clone_size: -; v_call: TRBV9; cdr3_nt: TGTGCCAGCGGAGCAGGGGTTACATCACCCCTCCACTTT; cdr3_aa: CASGAGVTSPLHF
d_call: -; j_call: TRBJ1-6; clone_size: -; v_call: TRBV7-2; cdr3_nt: TGTGCCAGCAGCTTAGAAATTTCGGGTCGGTACGACTTT; cdr3_aa: CASSLEISGRYDF
d_call: TRBD1; j_call: TRBJ2-7; clone_size: -; v_call: TRBV18; cdr3_nt: TGTGCCAGCTCACCTAAGACAGGGGGCGCGTACGAGCAGTACTTC; cdr3_aa: CASSPKTGGAYEQYF
d_call: -; j_call: TRBJ2-3; clone_size: -; v_call: TRBV7-9; cdr3_nt: TGTGCCAGCAGTTTTGGCCGGGGGAGCACAGATACGCAGTATTTT; cdr3_aa: CASSFGRGSTDTQYF
d_call: -; j_call: TRBJ1-4; clone_size: few; v_call: TRBV7-9; cdr3_nt: TGTGCCAGCAAAGGGGACATGACCAATGAAAAACTGTTTTTT; cdr3_aa: CASKGDMTNEKLFF
d_call: -; j_call: TRBJ2-2; clone_size: -; v_call: TRBV5-1; cdr3_nt: TGCGCCAGCAGCTTGGGCGGATCGAACACCGGGGAGCTGTTTTTT; cdr3_aa: CASSLGGSNTGELFF
d_call: TRBD2; j_call: TRBJ2-5; clone_size: once; v_call: TRBV5-1; cdr3_nt: TGCGCCAGCACCCCCACTAGCGGGGGGTTAGAGACCCAGTACTTC; cdr3_aa: CASTPTSGGLETQYF
d_call: -; j_call: TRBJ2-7; clone_size: -; v_call: TRBV10-2; cdr3_nt: TGCGCCAGCGTAGCGCACGAGCAGTACTTC; cdr3_aa: CASVAHEQYF
d_call: TRBD1; j_call: TRBJ2-7; clone_size: -; v_call: TRBV7-9; cdr3_nt: TGTGCCAGCAGCCCTCGGCCACAGGGGTTCTACGAGCAGTACTTC; cdr3_aa: CASSPRPQGFYEQYF
d_call: -; j_call: TRBJ2-5; clone_size: few; v_call: TRBV18; cdr3_nt: TGTGCCAGCTCAGGACAGTACCAAGAGACCCAGTACTTC; cdr3_aa: CASSGQYQETQYF
d_call: -; j_call: TRBJ2-2; clone_size: -; v_call: TRBV5-4; cdr3_nt: TGTGCCAGCAGCCAAGAAAGGACTACCTCCGGGGAGCTGTTTTTT; cdr3_aa: CASSQERTTSGELFF
d_call: -; j_call: TRBJ2-2; clone_size: -; v_call: TRBV7-3; cdr3_nt: TGTGCCAGCAGCTTAACGGCCCCCTTAGCCGCCGGGGAGCTGTTTTTT; cdr3_aa: CASSLTAPLAAGELFF
d_call: TRBD1; j_call: TRBJ1-2; clone_size: few; v_call: TRBV29-1; cdr3_nt: TGCAGCGTTGATATCACAGGGGGAGGCTACACCTTC; cdr3_aa: CSVDITGGGYTF
d_call: -; j_call: TRBJ1-2; clone_size: few; v_call: TRBV29-1; cdr3_nt: TGCAGCGTTGATGTCGGGCAGGGTAGTGACTATGGCTACACCTTC; cdr3_aa: CSVDVGQGSDYGYTF
d_call: -; j_call: TRBJ2-7; clone_size: few; v_call: TRBV7-9; cdr3_nt: TGTGCCAGCAGCCGGACAGACTACGAGCAGTACTTC; cdr3_aa: CASSRTDYEQYF
d_call: -; j_call: TRBJ1-2; clone_size: few; v_call: TRBV19; cdr3_nt: TGTGCCAGTAGCTCGAGGAACTATGGCTACACCTTC; cdr3_aa: CASSSRNYGYTF
d_call: TRBD2; j_call: TRBJ2-2; clone_size: -; v_call: TRBV4-2; cdr3_nt: TGTGCCAGCAGCCAAGGAGCTGCGGGGGTTAGGACCGGGGAGCTGTTTTTT; cdr3_aa: CASSQGAAGVRTGELFF